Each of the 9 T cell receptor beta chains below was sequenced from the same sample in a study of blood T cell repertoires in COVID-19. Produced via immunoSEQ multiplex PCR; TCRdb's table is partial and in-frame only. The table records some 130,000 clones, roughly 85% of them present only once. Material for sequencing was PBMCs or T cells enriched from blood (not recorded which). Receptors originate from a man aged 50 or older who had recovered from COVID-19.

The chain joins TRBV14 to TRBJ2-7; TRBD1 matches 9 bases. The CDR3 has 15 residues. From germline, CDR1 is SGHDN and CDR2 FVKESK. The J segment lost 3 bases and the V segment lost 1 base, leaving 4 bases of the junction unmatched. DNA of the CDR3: TGTGCCAGCAGCCAAGCCGGGACAGGGAACTACGAGCAGTACTTC. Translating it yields CASSQAGTGNYEQYF.

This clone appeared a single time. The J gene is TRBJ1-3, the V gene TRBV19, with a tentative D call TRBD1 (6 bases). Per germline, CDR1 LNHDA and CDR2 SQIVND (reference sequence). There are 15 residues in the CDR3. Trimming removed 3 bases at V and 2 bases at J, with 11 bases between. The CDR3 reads CASSIQGTTGNTIYF. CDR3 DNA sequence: TGTGCCAGTAGTATCCAGGGGACTACTGGAAACACCATATATTTT.

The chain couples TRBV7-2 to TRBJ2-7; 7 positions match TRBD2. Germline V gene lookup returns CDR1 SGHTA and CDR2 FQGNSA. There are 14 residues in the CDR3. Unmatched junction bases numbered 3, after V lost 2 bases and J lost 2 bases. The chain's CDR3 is CASSLIAGAYEQYF. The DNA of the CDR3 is TGTGCCAGCAGCTTAATAGCGGGTGCCTACGAGCAGTACTTC.

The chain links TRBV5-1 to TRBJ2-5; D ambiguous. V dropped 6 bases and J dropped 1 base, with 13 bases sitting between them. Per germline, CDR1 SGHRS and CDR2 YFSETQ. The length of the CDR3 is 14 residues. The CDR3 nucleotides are TGCGCCAGCACACACGGAGTGGCCCAAGAGACCCAGTACTTC. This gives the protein CASTHGVAQETQYF.

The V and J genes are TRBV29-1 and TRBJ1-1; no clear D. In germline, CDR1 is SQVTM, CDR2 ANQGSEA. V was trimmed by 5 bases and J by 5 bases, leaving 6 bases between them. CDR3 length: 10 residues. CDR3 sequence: CSVTRTEAFF. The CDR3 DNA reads TGCAGCGTTACCCGGACTGAAGCTTTCTTT. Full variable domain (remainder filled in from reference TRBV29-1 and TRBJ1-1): SAVISQKPSRDICQRGTSLTIQCQVDSQVTMMFWYRQQPGQSLTLIATANQGSEATYESGFVIDKFPISRPNLTFSTLTVSNMSPEDSSIYLCSVTRTEAFFGQGTRLTVV.

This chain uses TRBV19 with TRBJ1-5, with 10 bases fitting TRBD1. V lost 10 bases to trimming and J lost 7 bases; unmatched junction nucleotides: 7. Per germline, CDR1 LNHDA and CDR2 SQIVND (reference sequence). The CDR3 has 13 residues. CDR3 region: CATRDRGGQPQHF. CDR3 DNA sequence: TGTGCCACCCGGGACAGGGGCGGCCAGCCCCAGCATTTT.

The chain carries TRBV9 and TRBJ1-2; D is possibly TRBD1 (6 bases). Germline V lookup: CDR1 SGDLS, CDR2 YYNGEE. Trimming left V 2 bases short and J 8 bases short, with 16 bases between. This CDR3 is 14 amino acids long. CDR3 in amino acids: CASSVTQGLEGYTF. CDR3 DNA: TGTGCCAGCAGCGTCACCCAGGGGCTGGAGGGCTACACCTTC.

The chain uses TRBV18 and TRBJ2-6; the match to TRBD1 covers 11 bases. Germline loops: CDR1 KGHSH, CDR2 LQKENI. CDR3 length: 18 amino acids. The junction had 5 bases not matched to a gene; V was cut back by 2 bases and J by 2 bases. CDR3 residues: CASSPTGQGVAGANVLTF. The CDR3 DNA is TGTGCCAGCTCACCAACGGGACAGGGGGTCGCTGGGGCCAACGTCCTGACTTTC.

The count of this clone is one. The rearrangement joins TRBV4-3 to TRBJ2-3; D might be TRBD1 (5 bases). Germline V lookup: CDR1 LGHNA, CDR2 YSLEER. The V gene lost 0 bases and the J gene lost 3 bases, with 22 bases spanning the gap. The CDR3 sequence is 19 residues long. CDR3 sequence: CASSQDSPGTQGMTDTQYF. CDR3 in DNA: TGCGCCAGCAGCCAAGATTCTCCCGGAACGCAGGGAATGACAGATACGCAGTATTTT.